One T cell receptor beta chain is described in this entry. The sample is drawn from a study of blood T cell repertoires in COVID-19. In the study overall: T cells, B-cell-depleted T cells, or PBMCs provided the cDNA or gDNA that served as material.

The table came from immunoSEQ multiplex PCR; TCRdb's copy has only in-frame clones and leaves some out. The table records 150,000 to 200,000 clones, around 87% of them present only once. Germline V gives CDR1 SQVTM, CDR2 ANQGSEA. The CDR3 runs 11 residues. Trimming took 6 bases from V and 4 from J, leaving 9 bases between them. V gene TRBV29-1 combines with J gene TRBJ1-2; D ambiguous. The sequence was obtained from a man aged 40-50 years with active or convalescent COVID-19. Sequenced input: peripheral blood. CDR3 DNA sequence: TGCAGCGTCACAGAGGGCTATGGCTACACCTTC. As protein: CSVTEGYGYTF.